This passage covers 12 T cell receptor beta chains from one sample sequenced in a study of OX40 agonist ivuxolimab in advanced cancers. The data were produced by immunoSEQ multiplex PCR, yet TCRdb's version contains in-frame clones alone and is incomplete. This sample has about 21,000 clones, with roughly 80% found just once. Sample: CD4+ or CD8+ T cells sorted from blood, taken in a trial of the OX40 agonist ivuxolimab. The receptors stem from an adult with an advanced solid tumor such as melanoma, head and neck, liver or kidney cancer.

The chain joins TRBV6-5 to TRBJ1-3; 8 bases agree with TRBD1. The trim removed 6 bases at V and 3 bases at J, leaving 7 bases unmatched. Germline CDR1 reads MNHEY; CDR2 reads SVGAGI. The CDR3 consists of 15 residues. The CDR3 nucleotides read TGTGCCAGCAGCTTCGGACAGGGAGTTGGAAACACCATATATTTT. Amino acids: CASSFGQGVGNTIYF.

The gene calls are TRBV7-9 and TRBJ2-3; D is undetermined. Germline CDR1 SEHNR, CDR2 FQNEAQ (reference sequence). The CDR3 is 12 residues long. Trimming pared 4 bases from V and 7 bases from J, leaving 9 bases between. DNA of the CDR3: TGTGCCAGCAGCTCACTTTCCAATACGCAGTATTTT. It encodes CASSSLSNTQYF. Full variable domain (outside the CDR3, taken from reference TRBV7-9 and TRBJ2-3): DTGVSQNPRHKITKRGQNVTFRCDPISEHNRLYWYRQTLGQGPEFLTYFQNEAQLEKSRLLSDRFSAERPKGSFSTLEIQRTEQGDSAMYLCASSSLSNTQYFGPGTRLTVL.

The chain links TRBV18 to TRBJ1-1; 8 bases are a match to TRBD1. Germline V gene sequence: CDR1 KGHSH, CDR2 LQKENI. The V and J ends lost 2 bases and 3 bases, in that order; junction bases with no gene match: 5. This CDR3 is 15 amino acids long. The CDR3 nucleotides read TGTGCCAGCTCACCAGAGGACAGGGCTTACACTGAAGCTTTCTTT. Translated, it gives CASSPEDRAYTEAFF.

Only one count was recorded for this clone. This sequence joins TRBV19 and TRBJ1-1; unclear D gene. The CDR3 spans 12 residues. Trimming stripped 5 bases from V and 1 base from J, with 5 bases between. The germline V gene encodes CDR1 LNHDA and CDR2 SQIVND (reference sequence). In DNA, the CDR3 is TGTGCCAGTAGTTTACGGAACACTGAAGCTTTCTTT. It translates to CASSLRNTEAFF.

The chain has TRBV5-6 and TRBJ1-3, with D maybe TRBD1 (6 bases). Per germline, CDR1 SGHDT and CDR2 YYEEEE. CDR3 length: 18 amino acids. Trimming pared 3 bases from V and 0 bases from J, leaving 19 bases between. The DNA of the CDR3 is TGTGCCAGCAGCTCATGGGGCGTCCAAGGGGGCTCTGGAAACACCATATATTTT. It is translated as CASSSWGVQGGSGNTIYF.

The chain combines TRBV14 with TRBJ2-7; 14 bases map to TRBD2. The length of the CDR3 is 17 residues. Unmatched junction bases numbered 9, after V lost 1 base and J lost 7 bases. Germline CDR1 is SGHDN and CDR2 is FVKESK. CDR3 in DNA: TGTGCCAGCAGCCAAGGTCGGGGACTAGCGGGAGTTGGTGAGCAGTACTTC. Protein product: CASSQGRGLAGVGEQYF. The variable domain in full, with the rest retrieved from reference TRBV14 and TRBJ2-7, is EAGVTQFPSHSVIEKGQTVTLRCDPISGHDNLYWYRRVMGKEIKFLLHFVKESKQDESGMPNNRFLAERTGGTYSTLKVQPAELEDSGVYFCASSQGRGLAGVGEQYFGPGTRLTVT.

The genes are TRBV9 and TRBJ1-3; no clear D. This CDR3 has 15 amino acids. V was cut by 0 bases and J by 2 bases, with 9 bases left in between. Germline V gene lookup returns CDR1 SGDLS and CDR2 YYNGEE. The CDR3 region has the DNA TGTGCCAGCAGCGTAGATGGCCGAACTGGAAACACCATATATTTT. Amino acid sequence: CASSVDGRTGNTIYF.

The J gene is TRBJ2-7, the V gene TRBV11-1; D ambiguous. Between the trimmed V and J ends, which lost 5 bases and 4 bases, there was a span of 12 bases. This CDR3 is built from 13 residues. Per germline, CDR1 SGHAT and CDR2 FQDESV (reference sequence). The CDR3 is CASSPGLAYEQYF. CDR3 DNA: TGTGCCAGCAGCCCCGGCTTGGCATACGAGCAGTACTTC.

CDR3 bases: TGTGCCAGTAGTAATCTCGGGGGCCGGTTGGATGGCTACACCTTC. Its protein is CASSNLGGRLDGYTF. This chain connects TRBV19 to TRBJ1-2, with D possibly matching TRBD1 (6 bases). Germline V CDR1 and CDR2: LNHDA, SQIVND (reference sequence). CDR3 length: 15 amino acids. V shed 4 bases and J shed 6 bases, with 18 bases lying between them.

The V and J genes are TRBV4-1 and TRBJ2-7; 7 bases are shared with TRBD1. CDR1 and CDR2 from the germline V gene are MGHRA and YSYEKL. J was trimmed by 5 bases and V by 4 bases; bases with no gene match: 8. This CDR3 has 14 residues. CDR3 bases: TGCGCCAGCAGCCCGACAGGGAATTGGCACGAGCAGTACTTC. Amino acids: CASSPTGNWHEQYF.

The chain combines TRBV5-1 with TRBJ2-1, with TRBD2 identical over 8 bases. Germline CDR1 is SGHRS and CDR2 is YFSETQ. J was trimmed by 7 bases and V by 0 bases; bases with no gene match: 9. The CDR3 sequence is 16 residues long. This chain's CDR3 is CASSLEFSGIENEQFF. The CDR3 nucleotides are TGCGCCAGCAGCTTGGAGTTTAGCGGGATCGAAAATGAGCAGTTCTTC.

The V and J genes are TRBV2 and TRBJ2-5; TRBD1 matches 12 bases. Germline lookup yields CDR1 SNHLY and CDR2 FYNNEI. The CDR3 is 16 residues long. Losses at the gene ends were 6 bases for V and 5 bases for J; bases not matched to a gene: 10. The CDR3 region is CASREPGQGAGETQYF. Written as DNA, the CDR3 is TGTGCCAGCAGGGAACCGGGACAGGGGGCAGGGGAGACCCAGTACTTC. The full variable domain, its missing parts supplied by reference TRBV2 and TRBJ2-5, is EPEVTQTPSHQVTQMGQEVILRCVPISNHLYFYWYRQILGQKVEFLVSFYNNEISEKSEIFDDQFSVERPDGSNFTLKIRSTKLEDSAMYFCASREPGQGAGETQYFGPGTRLLVL.